The rows below give T cell receptor beta chains drawn from one sample of a study of T cells in Graves' hyperthyroidism and ophthalmopathy. TCRdb used MiXCR to reprocess the multiplex PCR reads, holding one entry per CDR3 protein. The profile shows approximately 380,000 distinct CDR3 sequences, under 20% of them singletons. The source material was blood. These receptors were collected from a woman in her late teens or twenties with Graves' hyperthyroidism. Both conserved end residues are part of each CDR3. The D gene is left open where the match is weak. Rows give clone size only sometimes, using once, few, many, or a class for an expanded clone.

D gene	J gene	clone size	V gene	CDR3 protein	CDR3 DNA
TRBD1	TRBJ1-2	many	TRBV6-1	CASSPTGEGRRGYTF	TGTGCCAGCAGTCCAACAGGGGAGGGGCGGCGAGGCTACACCTTC
NA	TRBJ1-1	many	TRBV6-5	CASSYSRGPGQAFF	TGTGCCAGCAGTTACTCTCGGGGTCCGGGCCAAGCTTTCTTT
NA	TRBJ2-2	many	TRBV19	CASSPPGGGTTGELFF	TGTGCCAGTAGTCCGCCAGGGGGAGGGACCACCGGGGAGCTGTTTTTT
NA	TRBJ1-1	many	TRBV5-1	CASSLLGGVTEAFF	TGCGCCAGCAGCTTGTTGGGGGGGGTCACTGAAGCTTTCTTT
NA	TRBJ2-5	many	TRBV4-1	CASSHPGGRGKETQYF	TGCGCCAGCAGCCACCCTGGGGGGCGGGGGAAGGAGACCCAGTACTTC
NA	TRBJ2-2	many	TRBV28	CASSLPRAIGELFF	TGTGCCAGCAGTTTGCCCAGGGCGATCGGGGAGCTGTTTTTT
NA	TRBJ1-1	NA	TRBV3-1	CASSLGTRTVEAFF	TGTGCCAGCAGTCTGGGGACCCGGACAGTTGAAGCTTTCTTT
NA	TRBJ1-1	many	TRBV2	CARGGGGTEAFF	TGTGCCAGAGGAGGGGGAGGCACTGAAGCTTTCTTT
NA	TRBJ1-2	NA	TRBV12-3/TRBV12-4	CASGFRGGGYGYTF	TGTGCCAGCGGGTTTAGGGGGGGAGGCTATGGCTACACCTTC
TRBD1	TRBJ1-2	many	TRBV20-1	CSADDRTGRANYGYTF	TGCAGTGCCGACGACCGGACAGGGCGAGCTAACTATGGCTACACCTTC
NA	TRBJ2-5	many	TRBV24-1	CATSDLVSGGRETQYF	TGTGCCACCAGTGATTTGGTGTCGGGGGGCCGGGAGACCCAGTACTTC
NA	TRBJ2-5	many	TRBV6-9	CATELFHTNWPTFTATKETQYF	TGTGCCACCGAGTTATTCCATACAAATTGGCCCACCTTCACGGCGACCAAAGAGACCCAGTACTTC
NA	TRBJ1-2	many	TRBV6-1	CASKEGRWRGYTF	TGTGCCAGCAAGGAAGGGCGCTGGAGGGGCTACACCTTC
NA	TRBJ2-2	NA	TRBV6-2/TRBV6-3	CASSYRGDPNTGELFF	TGTGCCAGCAGTTACCGAGGCGACCCGAACACCGGGGAGCTGTTTTTT
TRBD1	TRBJ2-7	few	TRBV14	CASSQYRTGQAAKQYF	TGTGCCAGCAGCCAATATCGGACGGGACAGGCCGCGAAGCAGTACTTC
NA	TRBJ2-5	many	TRBV15	CATSSSQAYQETQYF	TGTGCCACCAGCAGTTCTCAGGCGTACCAAGAGACCCAGTACTTC
NA	TRBJ1-5	many	TRBV28	CASTFSSRGSAQPQHF	TGTGCCAGCACCTTCTCGAGCCGGGGGAGCGCGCAGCCCCAGCATTTT
TRBD1	TRBJ1-2	many	TRBV5-1	CASSWGQTYGYTF	TGCGCCAGCAGCTGGGGACAGACCTATGGCTACACCTTC
NA	TRBJ1-1	many	TRBV7-8	CASSLDPTEAFF	TGTGCCAGCAGCTTAGATCCGACTGAAGCTTTCTTT
NA	TRBJ2-5	NA	TRBV12-3/TRBV12-4	CASSFRGRLLGRIQETQYF	TGTGCCAGCAGTTTCCGGGGGCGCCTCCTAGGGCGAATACAAGAGACCCAGTACTTC
NA	TRBJ2-7	many	TRBV6-2/TRBV6-3	CASSGAAYEQYF	TGTGCCAGCAGTGGGGCCGCCTACGAGCAGTACTTC
TRBD1	TRBJ2-5	many	TRBV7-8	CASSSDRGKRETQYF	TGTGCCAGCAGCTCGGACAGGGGGAAGCGAGAGACCCAGTACTTC
TRBD1	TRBJ1-2	NA	TRBV12-3/TRBV12-4	CASSRQGEHYGYTF	TGTGCCAGCAGCCGACAGGGGGAACACTATGGCTACACCTTC
NA	TRBJ1-3	many	TRBV9	CASSVSSQGGNTIYF	TGTGCCAGCAGCGTCTCGAGTCAGGGAGGAAACACCATATATTTT
NA	TRBJ1-1	NA	TRBV7-9	CASSPPLSYTEAFF	TGTGCCAGCAGCCCCCCTCTTTCGTACACTGAAGCTTTCTTT
NA	TRBJ1-2	many	TRBV28	CASSLNQNGYTF	TGTGCCAGCAGTTTAAACCAGAATGGCTACACCTTC
TRBD1	TRBJ2-7	many	TRBV18	CASSPWTGNYYEQYF	TGTGCCAGCTCACCATGGACAGGGAATTACTACGAGCAGTACTTC
NA	TRBJ1-5	many	TRBV6-5	CASRVRPDDVYSNQPQHF	TGTGCCAGCAGGGTGAGGCCCGACGATGTGTATAGCAATCAGCCCCAGCATTTT
NA	TRBJ1-5	few	TRBV6-1	CASILTGKGNQPQHF	TGTGCCAGCATTCTAACAGGGAAAGGCAATCAGCCCCAGCATTTT
NA	TRBJ2-7	NA	TRBV6-2/TRBV6-3	CASSYSGRGGFYEQYF	TGTGCCAGCAGTTACTCCGGAAGGGGGGGATTCTACGAGCAGTACTTC